This T cell receptor beta chain was sequenced during a study of blood T cell repertoires in COVID-19 (dated by TCRdb to 2020 to 2022). Study-level background: Collaborator samples came from the United States, Italy and Spain and covered acute and convalescent phases of COVID-19. The material from the prospective study consisted of cDNA or gDNA derived from T cells, B-cell-depleted T cells, or PBMCs. Subjects who had been exposed to COVID-19, were actively infected with it, or had recovered from it provided the deeply sampled blood TCRbeta repertoires that made up the dataset. The repertoires were made available in a free public database intended to serve as a resource for research on the immune response to SARS-CoV-2. Samples were obtained from the ongoing ImmuneRACE study (first 160 participants) and from over 1,000 subjects provided by 6 global collaborators. Nearly every sample came with metadata listing a de-identified subject ID, COVID-19 status, age in years and sex. Where available, HLA class I and class II types were taken from metadata supplied by the sample provider and were not determined by assay-based typing. Study-level results and caveats: How much clinical and demographic metadata was included differed by source and by participant, and the metadata was provided uncurated.

One collaborating source in Seattle enrolled patients while the patients were actively infected and followed the patients over time throughout the course of disease. Each collaborating institution followed its own protocols to collect whole blood in K2EDTA tubes. For TCRbeta analysis, collaborators shipped samples as frozen whole blood, isolated PBMCs, or DNA extracted from either of those sample types. The immunoSEQ Assay, a bias-controlled multiplex PCR, was used to amplify TCRbeta CDR3 regions from genomic DNA. As for how the authors treated the data: Within the assay, amplification of reference gene primers was used to estimate how many nucleated cells each sample contained. To quantify the absolute abundance of each unique TCRbeta CDR3 rearrangement, sequence reads were collapsed and filtered. For each sample, productive Simpson clonality was calculated as the square root of Simpson's diversity index across productive rearrangements. What TCRdb holds here is the immuneACCESS table cut down to in-frame rearrangements. Part of the clones is not present; checked against another copy, under half of the missing clones reflect an unresolved V gene, and the others are unexplained. V and J calls and clone size are as listed in that table; D and trimming were resolved from the DNA. In all, the sample holds 80,000 to 100,000 clones, and over 65% of those were seen once. The ten top clones hold 3% to 4.5% of the sample.

As concerns this clone: Its antigen specificity is not known. No quality values exist for individual bases; no much larger clone is one base distant.

The CDR3 contains 18 residues, cysteine and phenylalanine counted. Only CDR3 DNA remains: 54 bases, in frame from the first base. The rearranged segments are TRBV21-1 and TRBJ2-7; the D call TRBD2 from the table was never checked on the DNA. TRBV21-1 is a pseudogene. The material sequenced was peripheral blood. The TCR sequence derives from a man in his 70s with COVID-19, enrolled during active disease. The sequenced DNA: TGTGCCAGCATCCCCTCGGGCCCATCAGGGAGGAGCTCCTACGAGCAGTACTTC. Its amino acids are CASIPSGPSGRSSYEQYF.